Each of the 15 T cell receptor beta chains below was sequenced from the same sample in a study of T cells in Graves' hyperthyroidism and ophthalmopathy. Researchers took RNA transcripts and amplified the TCR beta CDR3 regions from them. The primer set for the first-round RT-PCR of the TCR CDR3 was HTBI. TCRdb recomputed calls from the multiplex PCR reads with MiXCR, one row per CDR3 protein. Among some 510,000 distinct CDR3 sequences listed, around 20% were seen once. Sequencing was done on a sample of blood. These receptors all stem from a man younger than 30 with Graves' hyperthyroidism.

This clonotype was detected ten times or more. The rearrangement links TRBV6-1 to TRBJ1-5; the D is unclear. CDR1 is MNHNS and CDR2 is SASEGT in the germline V gene. The CDR3 totals 16 residues. Trimming removed 4 bases at V and 3 bases at J, with 16 bases between. The CDR3 here is CASSATSPWDNQPQHF. The CDR3 nucleotides read TGTGCCAGCAGTGCAACATCACCCTGGGACAATCAGCCCCAGCATTTT.

This clonotype was detected a few times. The rearrangement joins TRBV12-3 or TRBV12-4 to TRBJ2-7; 9 nucleotides agree with TRBD2. The CDR3 has 17 amino acids. Unmatched junction bases numbered 11, after V lost 3 bases and J lost 2 bases. CDR3 DNA: TGTGCCAGCAGTTTTGGTGCGGGGGGGCTAAAGCCCTACGAGCAGTACTTC. Translating gives CASSFGAGGLKPYEQYF.

This clonotype has ten or more counts. The chain links TRBV12-3 or TRBV12-4 to TRBJ2-7, with D unresolved. The CDR3 runs 14 residues. V was pared by 5 bases and J by 0 bases, with 11 bases between. CDR3 protein: CASSPVGISYEQYF. CDR3 sequence (DNA): TGTGCCAGCAGTCCAGTGGGGATCTCCTACGAGCAGTACTTC.

There are many counts of this clonotype. J is TRBJ2-2 and V is TRBV12-3 or TRBV12-4, with D possibly TRBD2 on 7 matching bases. CDR3 length: 14 residues. Trimming left V 8 bases short and J 6 bases short, with 16 bases between. The CDR3 nucleotides read TGTGCCAGCCACCGGGGGGCGGACGCCGGGGAGCTGTTTTTT. Translated, it gives CASHRGADAGELFF.

This clonotype has at least ten counts. This chain joins TRBV12-3 or TRBV12-4 and TRBJ2-7, with D tentatively TRBD2 (6 bases). The CDR3 loop spans 11 amino acids. Trimming stripped 6 bases from V and 7 bases from J, with 10 bases between. The CDR3 sequence: CASSPGREQYF. CDR3 bases: TGTGCCAGCAGCCCAGGGAGGGAGCAGTACTTC.

This clonotype came up many times. This chain links TRBV7-2 with TRBJ1-1; D not resolved. This CDR3 comprises 14 residues. Germline V lookup: CDR1 SGHTA, CDR2 FQGNSA. The germline V and J ends were trimmed by 5 bases and 1 base, with 11 bases remaining between them. The CDR3 reads CASSQWASNTEAFF. The DNA for the CDR3 is TGTGCCAGCAGCCAATGGGCCTCGAACACTGAAGCTTTCTTT.

This clonotype was counted many times. The chain links TRBV27 to TRBJ2-2; 8 positions agree with TRBD1. CDR1 is MNHEY, CDR2 SMNVEV, per germline (reference sequence). The CDR3 loop spans 15 amino acids. After removal of 3 bases from V and 1 base from J, the junction contained 1 base not matched to a gene. CDR3 nucleotide sequence: TGTGCCAGCAGTTTGGGGACAGGGAACACCGGGGAGCTGTTTTTT. Its translation: CASSLGTGNTGELFF.

This clonotype was found a few times. It may be a read error: a sequence one base away is much more abundant. CDR3 loop: CASCRVGQPQHF. CDR3 coding DNA: TGTGCCAGCTGTCGGGTCGGTCAGCCCCAGCATTTT. The chain is built from TRBV6-1 and TRBJ1-5, with D uncertain. Between the trimmed V and J ends, which lost 8 bases and 6 bases, there was a span of 11 bases. The CDR3 has 12 residues. Germline values: CDR1 MNHNS, CDR2 SASEGT.

On this clonotype: This may stem from a read error, because a much larger clone lies one nucleotide away. The CDR3 sequence is CASIEGLGYEQYF. As DNA, the CDR3 is TGTGCCAGCATTGAGGGACTAGGATACGAGCAGTACTTC. This chain links TRBV2 with TRBJ2-7; 8 bases match TRBD2. The CDR3 spans 13 residues. The V segment lost 7 bases and the J segment 4 bases; nucleotides outside the gene matches: 6. Germline-derived CDR1 and CDR2 are SNHLY and FYNNEI.

This clonotype was counted between two and nine times. The J gene is TRBJ1-3, the V gene TRBV11-1; 8 bases agree with TRBD1. V was clipped by 5 bases and J by 0 bases; unmatched bases: 9. This CDR3 has 17 residues. In germline, CDR1 is SGHAT, CDR2 FQDESV (reference sequence). The CDR3: CASSPTGGPSSGNTIYF. CDR3 DNA sequence: TGTGCCAGCAGCCCTACAGGGGGTCCAAGCTCTGGAAACACCATATATTTT.

This clonotype was found many times. This chain joins TRBV6-1 and TRBJ2-7, with 9 bases fitting TRBD1. Losses at the gene ends were 6 bases for V and 5 bases for J; bases not matched to a gene: 5. Germline V gene sequence: CDR1 MNHNS, CDR2 SASEGT. The CDR3 is 13 amino acids. The DNA of the CDR3 is TGTGCCAGCAGGGGACAGGGAAGGGACGAGCAGTACTTC. This translates into CASRGQGRDEQYF.

The sample holds many counts of this clonotype. The rearrangement links TRBV28 to TRBJ1-1, with unresolved D. Trimming removed 4 bases from V and 11 bases from J, with 14 bases in between. CDR1 is MDHEN and CDR2 is SYDVKM in the germline V gene. This CDR3 spans 12 amino acids. CDR3 sequence reads: CASSSGFWEAFF. CDR3 nucleotides: TGTGCCAGCAGTTCGGGGTTCTGGGAGGCTTTCTTT.

This clonotype was counted only a few times. The V and J genes are TRBV28 and TRBJ1-1; TRBD1 agrees at 9 bases. Germline CDR1 is MDHEN and CDR2 is SYDVKM. CDR3 length: 15 residues. V gave up 7 bases and J gave up 1 base; unmatched junction bases: 7. The CDR3 reads CASTEQGATNTEAFF. The CDR3 DNA sequence: TGTGCCAGCACCGAACAGGGGGCTACGAACACTGAAGCTTTCTTT.

In this sample, this clonotype turned up many times. The V call is TRBV6-1, the J call TRBJ2-5, with unresolved D. Germline loops: CDR1 MNHNS, CDR2 SASEGT. The CDR3 is 12 residues long. With 6 bases removed from V and 5 bases from J, the gap between germline ends came to 10 bases. The CDR3 nucleotides read TGTGCCAGCAGCGAGGCCGGGGAGACCCAGTACTTC. It translates to CASSEAGETQYF.

This clonotype was detected ten times or more. The chain has TRBV20-1 and TRBJ1-5; no clear D gene. V was pared by 6 bases and J by 2 bases, with 14 bases between. This CDR3 is 14 amino acids long. Germline V gene data show CDR1 as DFQATT and CDR2 as SNEGSKA (reference sequence). The CDR3 DNA reads as TGCAGTGCGAGAACCCCTCGCGGCAATCAGCCCCAGCATTTT. Translating it yields CSARTPRGNQPQHF.